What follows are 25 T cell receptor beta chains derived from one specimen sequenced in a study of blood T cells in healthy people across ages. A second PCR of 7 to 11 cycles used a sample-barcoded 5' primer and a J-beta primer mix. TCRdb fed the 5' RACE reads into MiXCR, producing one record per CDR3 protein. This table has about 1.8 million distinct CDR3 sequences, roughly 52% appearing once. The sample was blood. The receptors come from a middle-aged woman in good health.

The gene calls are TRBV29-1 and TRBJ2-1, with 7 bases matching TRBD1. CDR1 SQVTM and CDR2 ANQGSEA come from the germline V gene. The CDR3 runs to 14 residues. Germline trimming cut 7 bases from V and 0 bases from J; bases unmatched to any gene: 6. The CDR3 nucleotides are TGCAGCGGGCAGGGGGACCCCTCCTACAATGAGCAGTTCTTC. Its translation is CSGQGDPSYNEQFF.

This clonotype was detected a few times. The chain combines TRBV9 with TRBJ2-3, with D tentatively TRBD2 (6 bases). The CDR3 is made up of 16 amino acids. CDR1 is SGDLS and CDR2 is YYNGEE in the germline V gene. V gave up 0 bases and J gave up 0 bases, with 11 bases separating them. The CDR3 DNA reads TGTGCCAGCAGCGTAGCGGCGGGGCACAGCACAGATACGCAGTATTTT. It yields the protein CASSVAAGHSTDTQYF.

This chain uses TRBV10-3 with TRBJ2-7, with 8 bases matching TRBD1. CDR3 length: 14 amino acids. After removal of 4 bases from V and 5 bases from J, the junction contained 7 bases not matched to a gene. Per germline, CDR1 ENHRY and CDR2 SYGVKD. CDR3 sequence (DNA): TGTGCCATCAGTGGCCGGACAGGGATGGACGAGCAGTACTTC. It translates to CAISGRTGMDEQYF.

The CDR3 region is CASSSHSRADTDTQYF. Written as DNA, the CDR3 is TGTGCCAGCAGTTCTCATAGCAGGGCCGACACAGATACGCAGTATTTT. The chain employs TRBV12-3 or TRBV12-4 and TRBJ2-3, with TRBD1 as a possible D gene (5 bases). Trimming removed 4 bases at V and 2 bases at J, with 16 bases between. The CDR3 extends over 16 amino acids.

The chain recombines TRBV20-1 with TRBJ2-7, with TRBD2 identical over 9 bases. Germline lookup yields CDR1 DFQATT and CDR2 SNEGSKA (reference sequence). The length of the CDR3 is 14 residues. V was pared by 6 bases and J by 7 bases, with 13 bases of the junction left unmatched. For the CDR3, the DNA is TGCAGTGCAGGGGTGTTAGCGGGGGCAGGGGAGCAGTACTTC. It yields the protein CSAGVLAGAGEQYF.

The CDR3 reads CAISERGAGSQETQYF. The CDR3 DNA follows: TGTGCCATCAGTGAGCGGGGGGCAGGGAGCCAAGAGACCCAGTACTTC. The chain combines TRBV10-3 with TRBJ2-5; D is perhaps TRBD2 (7 bases). The ends were cut back, 2 bases at V and 1 base at J, with 14 bases in the middle. Germline values: CDR1 ENHRY, CDR2 SYGVKD. The CDR3 is 16 residues long.

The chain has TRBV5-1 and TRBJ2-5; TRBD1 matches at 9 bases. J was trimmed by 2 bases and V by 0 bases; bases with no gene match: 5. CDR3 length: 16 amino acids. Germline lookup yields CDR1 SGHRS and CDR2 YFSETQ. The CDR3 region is CASSLAGTGLQETQYF. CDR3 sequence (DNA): TGCGCCAGCAGCTTGGCCGGGACAGGGTTGCAAGAGACCCAGTACTTC.

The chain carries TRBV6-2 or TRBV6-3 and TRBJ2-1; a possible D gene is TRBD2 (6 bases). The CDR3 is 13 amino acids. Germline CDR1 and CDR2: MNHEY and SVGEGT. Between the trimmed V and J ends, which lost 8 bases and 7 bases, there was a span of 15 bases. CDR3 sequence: CASVLSGSNEQFF. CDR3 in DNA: TGTGCCAGCGTCCTTAGCGGATCGAATGAGCAGTTCTTC.

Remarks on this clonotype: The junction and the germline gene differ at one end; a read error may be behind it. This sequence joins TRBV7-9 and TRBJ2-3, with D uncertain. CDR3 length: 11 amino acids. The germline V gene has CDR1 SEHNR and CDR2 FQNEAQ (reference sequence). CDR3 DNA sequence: TGTGCCAGCAGAGCGTCAGATACGCGGTATTTT. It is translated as CASRASDTRYF.

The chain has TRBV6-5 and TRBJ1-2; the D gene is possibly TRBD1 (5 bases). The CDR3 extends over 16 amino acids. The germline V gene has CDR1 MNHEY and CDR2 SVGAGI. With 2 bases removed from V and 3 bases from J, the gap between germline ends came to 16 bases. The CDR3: CASSYASGTLYYGYTF. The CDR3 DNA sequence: TGTGCCAGCAGTTACGCGTCCGGGACCCTTTACTATGGCTACACCTTC.

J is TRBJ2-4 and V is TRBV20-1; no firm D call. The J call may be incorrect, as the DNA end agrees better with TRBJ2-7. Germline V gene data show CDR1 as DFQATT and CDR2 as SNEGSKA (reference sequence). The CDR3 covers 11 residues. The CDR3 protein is CSARSNYEQYF. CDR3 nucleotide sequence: TGCAGTGCTAGGTCCAACTACGAGCAGTACTTC.

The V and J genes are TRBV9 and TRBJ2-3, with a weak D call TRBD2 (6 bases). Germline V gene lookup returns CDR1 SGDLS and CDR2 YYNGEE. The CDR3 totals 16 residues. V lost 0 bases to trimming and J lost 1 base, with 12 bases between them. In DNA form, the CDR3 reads TGTGCCAGCAGCGTAGGGGGCGGGGAGCGCACAGATACGCAGTATTTT. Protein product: CASSVGGGERTDTQYF.

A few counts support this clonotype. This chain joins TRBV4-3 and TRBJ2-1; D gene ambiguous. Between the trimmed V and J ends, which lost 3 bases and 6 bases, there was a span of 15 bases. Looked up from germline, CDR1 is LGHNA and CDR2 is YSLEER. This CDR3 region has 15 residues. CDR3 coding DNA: TGCGCCAGCAGCCACGACGGAACCATCCGCAATGAGCAGTTCTTC. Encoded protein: CASSHDGTIRNEQFF.

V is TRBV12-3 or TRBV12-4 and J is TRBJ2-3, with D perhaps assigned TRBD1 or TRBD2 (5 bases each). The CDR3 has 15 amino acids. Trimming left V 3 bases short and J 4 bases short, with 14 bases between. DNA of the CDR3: TGTGCCAGCAGTTTTGGGGACGGCTGGGCAGATACGCAGTATTTT. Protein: CASSFGDGWADTQYF.

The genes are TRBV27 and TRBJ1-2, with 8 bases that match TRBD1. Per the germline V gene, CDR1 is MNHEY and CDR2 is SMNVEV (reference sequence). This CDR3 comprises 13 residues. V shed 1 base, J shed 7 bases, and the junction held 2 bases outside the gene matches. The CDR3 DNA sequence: TGTGCCAGCAGTTTATATCAGGGGGCTGGCTACACCTTC. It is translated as CASSLYQGAGYTF.

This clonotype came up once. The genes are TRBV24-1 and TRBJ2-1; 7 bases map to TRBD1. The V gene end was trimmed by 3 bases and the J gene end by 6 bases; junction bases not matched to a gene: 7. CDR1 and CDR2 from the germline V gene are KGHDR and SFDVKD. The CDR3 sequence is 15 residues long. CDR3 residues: CATSDVDRTGNEQFF. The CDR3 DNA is TGTGCCACCAGTGATGTGGACCGGACAGGCAATGAGCAGTTCTTC.

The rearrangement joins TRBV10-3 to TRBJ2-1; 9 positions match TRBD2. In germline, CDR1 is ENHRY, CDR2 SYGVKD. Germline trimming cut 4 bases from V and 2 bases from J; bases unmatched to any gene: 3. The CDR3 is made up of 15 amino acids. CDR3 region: CAISASGGTYNEQFF. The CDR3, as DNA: TGTGCCATCAGTGCAAGCGGGGGGACCTACAATGAGCAGTTCTTC.

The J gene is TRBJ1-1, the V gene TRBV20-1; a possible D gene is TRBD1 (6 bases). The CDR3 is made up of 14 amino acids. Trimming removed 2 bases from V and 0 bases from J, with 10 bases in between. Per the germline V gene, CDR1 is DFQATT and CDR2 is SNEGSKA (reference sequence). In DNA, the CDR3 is TGCAGTGCTAGACTTGGACAGATGAACACTGAAGCTTTCTTT. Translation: CSARLGQMNTEAFF.

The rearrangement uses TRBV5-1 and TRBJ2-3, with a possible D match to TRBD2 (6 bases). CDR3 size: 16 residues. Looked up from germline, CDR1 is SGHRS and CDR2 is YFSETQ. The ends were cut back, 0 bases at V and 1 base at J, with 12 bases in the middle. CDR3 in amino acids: CASSLDLAARTDTQYF. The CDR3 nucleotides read TGCGCCAGCAGCTTGGATTTAGCGGCCCGCACAGATACGCAGTATTTT. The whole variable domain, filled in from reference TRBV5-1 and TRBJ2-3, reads KAGVTQTPRYLIKTRGQQVTLSCSPISGHRSVSWYQQTPGQGLQFLFEYFSETQRNKGNFPGRFSGRQFSNSRSEMNVSTLELGDSALYLCASSLDLAARTDTQYFGPGTRLTVL.

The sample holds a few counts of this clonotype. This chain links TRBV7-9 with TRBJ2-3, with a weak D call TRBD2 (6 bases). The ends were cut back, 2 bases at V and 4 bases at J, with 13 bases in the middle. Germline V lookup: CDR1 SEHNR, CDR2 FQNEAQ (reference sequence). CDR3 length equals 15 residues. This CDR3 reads CASSLIAGTPDTQYF. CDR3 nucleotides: TGTGCCAGCAGCTTAATTGCGGGGACCCCAGATACGCAGTATTTT.

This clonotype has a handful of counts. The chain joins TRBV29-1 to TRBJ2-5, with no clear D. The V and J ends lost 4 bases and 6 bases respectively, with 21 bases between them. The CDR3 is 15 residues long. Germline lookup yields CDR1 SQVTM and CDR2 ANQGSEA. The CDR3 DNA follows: TGCAGCGTTGGGAGCGATCTGGACGTGTTAAAGACCCAGTACTTC. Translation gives CSVGSDLDVLKTQYF.

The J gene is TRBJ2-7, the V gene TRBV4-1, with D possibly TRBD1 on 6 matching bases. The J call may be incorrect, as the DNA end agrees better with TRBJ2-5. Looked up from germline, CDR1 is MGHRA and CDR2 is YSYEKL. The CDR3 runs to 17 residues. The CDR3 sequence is CASSQDYPRGRGETQYF. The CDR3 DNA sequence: TGCGCCAGCAGCCAAGATTACCCCCGGGGCAGGGGAGAGACCCAGTACTTC.

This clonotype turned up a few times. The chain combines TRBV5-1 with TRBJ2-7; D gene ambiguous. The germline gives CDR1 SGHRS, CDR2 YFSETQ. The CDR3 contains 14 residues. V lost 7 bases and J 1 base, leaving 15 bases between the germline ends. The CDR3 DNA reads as TGCGCCAGCCTAAGCGCAGTGGAATCCTACGAGCAGTACTTC. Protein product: CASLSAVESYEQYF.

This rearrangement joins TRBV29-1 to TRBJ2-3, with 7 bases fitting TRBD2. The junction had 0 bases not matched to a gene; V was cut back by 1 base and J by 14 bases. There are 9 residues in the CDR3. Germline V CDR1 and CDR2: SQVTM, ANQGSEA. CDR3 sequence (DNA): TGCAGCGTTGAAGGACTAGCGTATTTT. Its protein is CSVEGLAYF.

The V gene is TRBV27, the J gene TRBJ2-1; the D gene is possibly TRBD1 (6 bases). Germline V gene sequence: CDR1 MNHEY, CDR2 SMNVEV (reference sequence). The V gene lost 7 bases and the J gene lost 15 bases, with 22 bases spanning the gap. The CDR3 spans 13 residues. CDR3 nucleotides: TGTGCCAGCAATAACCTGGGGGCCTTAGGCGGGTTCTTC. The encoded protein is CASNNLGALGGFF.